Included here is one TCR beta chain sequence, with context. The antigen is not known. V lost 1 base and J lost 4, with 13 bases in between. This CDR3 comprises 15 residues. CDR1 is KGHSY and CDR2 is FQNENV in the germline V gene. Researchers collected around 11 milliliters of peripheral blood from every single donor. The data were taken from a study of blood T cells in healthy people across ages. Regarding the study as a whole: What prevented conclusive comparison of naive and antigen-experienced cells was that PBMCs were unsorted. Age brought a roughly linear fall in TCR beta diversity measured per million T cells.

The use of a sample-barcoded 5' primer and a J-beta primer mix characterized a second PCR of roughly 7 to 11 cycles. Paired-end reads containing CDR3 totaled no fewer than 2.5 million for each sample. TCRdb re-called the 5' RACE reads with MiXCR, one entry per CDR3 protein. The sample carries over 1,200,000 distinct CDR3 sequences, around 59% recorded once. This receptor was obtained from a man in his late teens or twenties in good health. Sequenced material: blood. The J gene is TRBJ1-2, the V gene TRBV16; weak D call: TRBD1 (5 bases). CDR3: CASSQWLWGIYGYTF. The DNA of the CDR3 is TGTGCCAGCAGCCAATGGCTCTGGGGCATCTATGGCTACACCTTC. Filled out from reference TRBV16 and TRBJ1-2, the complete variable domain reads GEEVAQTPKHLVRGEGQKAKLYCAPIKGHSYVFWYQQVLKNEFKFLISFQNENVFDETGMPKERFSAKCLPNSPCSLEIQATKLEDSAVYFCASSQWLWGIYGYTFGSGTRLTVV.